This T cell receptor (beta chain) is drawn from a study of response to subunit inactivated influenza vaccine. Study results and limitations: Every seasonal influenza vaccination brings in few new T cells, the authors suggested.

Ten or more counts support this clonotype. The target antigen is unknown. The CDR3 is 16 residues long. V trimming: 0 bases; J trimming: 5 bases; junction bases outside the gene matches: 5. CDR1 SEHNR and CDR2 FQNEAQ come from the germline V gene (reference sequence). TCRdb fed the RT-PCR reads into MiXCR, producing one record per CDR3 protein. The sample lists about 540,000 distinct CDR3 sequences; 14% were seen once. The receptor's source is a man aged 45-65 years who received an inactivated influenza vaccine. This specimen was PBMCs from blood, taken 11 to 12 days after vaccination. This rearrangement joins TRBV7-9 to TRBJ2-1; 9 bases align to TRBD2. The CDR3 DNA reads as TGTGCCAGCAGCTTAGCAGCGGCGGGGGGGGACAATGAGCAGTTCTTC. As protein: CASSLAAAGGDNEQFF.